The clone carrying this T cell receptor beta chain has ten or more counts. The library was built from roughly 400 ng RNA with molecular barcoded adaptors for alpha/delta and beta/gamma chains. TCRdb analysed the reads with MiXCR anew, one entry per CDR3 protein. This sample yields fewer than 30,000 distinct CDR3 sequences, of which 13% to 15% are seen a single time; roughly 44% belongs to the top ten. Trimming left V 0 bases short and J 4 bases short, with 16 bases between. Per germline, CDR1 MGHRA and CDR2 YSYEKL. The CDR3 sequence is 17 residues long. These data are taken from a study of read filtering for tumor transcriptome and immune sequencing.

V usage is TRBV4-1 and J usage is TRBJ2-1; D may correspond to TRBD1 or TRBD2 (5 bases each). The receptor was isolated from a donor aged 40 or over with multiple myeloma. Sequences were obtained from a population of CD138-negative cells sorted from bone marrow. The CDR3 DNA follows: TGCGCCAGCAGCCAAGAAGGGTCACAGGAGGCATACAATGAGCAGTTCTTC. Its translation is CASSQEGSQEAYNEQFF.